The 20 T cell receptor beta chains given below trace back to one sample, sequenced in a study of cytomegalovirus exposure and HLA in healthy donors (TCRdb year 2017). Library construction relied on the immunoSEQ multiplex PCR assay. For the multiplex PCR, a mixture combining 60 forward primers for TCR Vbeta segments and 13 reverse primers for TCR Jbeta segments was used. Sourced from immuneACCESS, this table was stored by TCRdb with only in-frame sequences that have V and J called. A share of the clones is absent; for the studies checked, an unresolved V gene accounts for under half, and the remainder has no known explanation. The sample profile shows around 150,000 clones; around 72% of them were found once. In total, the top ten clones hold 7% to 7.5% of the sample. Specimen: PBMCs. The receptors were sampled from a man aged 35 to 55 in good health and CMV-seropositive.

This clone was observed a few times. The V call is TRBV6-1, the J call TRBJ2-2, with D tentatively TRBD1 (5 bases). This CDR3 is built from 15 residues. V was trimmed by 7 bases and J by 3 bases, leaving 15 bases between them. The germline V gene has CDR1 MNHNS and CDR2 SASEGT. CDR3 sequence: CASNGQGADTGELFF. The CDR3 coding sequence is TGTGCCAGCAATGGACAAGGGGCGGACACCGGGGAGCTGTTTTTT.

Details on this clone: Mismatch with germline at one junction end may stem from a read error. The rearrangement joins TRBV7-7 to TRBJ2-1; a weak D match, TRBD2 (5 bases). The CDR3 contains 14 residues. Germline CDR1 and CDR2: SSHAT and FNYEAQ (reference sequence). The CDR3 region is CASSPRTGANEQFF. The CDR3 DNA reads as TGTGCTAGCAGCCCCCGGACTGGTGCAAATGAGCAGTTCTTC.

This chain joins TRBV7-9 and TRBJ2-7; unclear D gene. Per the germline V gene, CDR1 is SEHNR and CDR2 is FQNEAQ (reference sequence). This CDR3 comprises 11 residues. Trimming removed 5 bases from V and 5 bases from J, with 7 bases in between. CDR3 sequence: CASSPANEQYF. DNA of the CDR3: TGTGCCAGCAGCCCAGCGAACGAGCAGTACTTC.

V usage is TRBV14 and J usage is TRBJ1-3; 9 bases agree with TRBD1. Germline CDR1 is SGHDN and CDR2 is FVKESK. The CDR3 runs to 17 residues. After removal of 0 bases from V and 2 bases from J, the junction contained 5 bases not matched to a gene. The CDR3 reads CASSQDVWTGAGNTIYF. CDR3 bases: TGTGCCAGCAGCCAAGACGTCTGGACAGGGGCTGGAAACACCATATATTTT.

This sequence joins TRBV7-2 and TRBJ1-2, with D unresolved. The CDR3 is 15 residues long. Germline V gene lookup returns CDR1 SGHTA and CDR2 FQGNSA. Deletions cut 2 bases from V and 4 bases from J, with 14 bases between. For the CDR3, the DNA is TGTGCCAGCAGCTTAACGTACGAAGCTCGCTATGGCTACACCTTC. Protein sequence: CASSLTYEARYGYTF.

The chain links TRBV14 to TRBJ2-7; the match to TRBD1 covers 10 bases. Losses at the gene ends were 2 bases for V and 4 bases for J; bases not matched to a gene: 5. This CDR3 has 15 residues. The germline V gene has CDR1 SGHDN and CDR2 FVKESK. The CDR3 region is CASSQRQGAWYEQYF. CDR3 sequence (DNA): TGTGCCAGCAGCCAAAGACAGGGGGCTTGGTACGAGCAGTACTTC.

The chain combines TRBV19 with TRBJ2-6; the match to TRBD1 covers 10 bases. This CDR3 has 20 residues. CDR1 and CDR2 (germline): LNHDA, SQIVND (reference sequence). V lost 4 bases and J lost 0; bases outside the gene matches: 12. The CDR3 sequence: CASSTDRGLNLFSGANVLTF. The DNA for the CDR3 is TGTGCCAGTAGTACCGACAGGGGGCTCAACTTGTTCTCTGGGGCCAACGTCCTGACTTTC.

The rearrangement joins TRBV7-2 to TRBJ2-6; D remains unclear. There are 14 residues in the CDR3. CDR1 is SGHTA and CDR2 is FQGNSA in the germline V gene. V was cut by 4 bases and J by 1 base, with 5 bases left in between. CDR3 loop: CASSSRSGANVLTF. CDR3 bases: TGTGCCAGCAGCTCCAGGTCTGGGGCCAACGTCCTGACTTTC.

This clone has more than one count but fewer than ten. The chain uses TRBV2 and TRBJ1-2; 8 nucleotides line up with TRBD1. This CDR3 has 12 amino acids. With V trimmed by 10 bases and J by 5 bases, 6 bases remained unmatched. CDR1 and CDR2 from the germline V gene are SNHLY and FYNNEI. CDR3 sequence reads: CATFGTGYGYTF. The CDR3 DNA sequence: TGTGCCACCTTCGGGACAGGATATGGCTACACCTTC.

The chain is built from TRBV19 and TRBJ1-2, with TRBD1 identical over 8 bases. Germline values: CDR1 LNHDA, CDR2 SQIVND (reference sequence). V gave up 4 bases and J gave up 3 bases; unmatched junction bases: 7. This CDR3 has 15 residues. The CDR3 nucleotides are TGTGCCAGTAGTACCCGACAGGGGACACACTATGGCTACACCTTC. Translating it yields CASSTRQGTHYGYTF.

The rearrangement links TRBV2 to TRBJ1-5, with D possibly being TRBD1 (6 bases). The length of the CDR3 is 13 residues. Germline CDR1 reads SNHLY; CDR2 reads FYNNEI. V dropped 6 bases and J dropped 2 bases, with 8 bases sitting between them. In nucleotides, the CDR3 is TGTGCCAGCAGCCACAGGGGCAATCAGCCCCAGCATTTT. It translates to CASSHRGNQPQHF. Full variable domain (missing parts from reference TRBV2 and TRBJ1-5): EPEVTQTPSHQVTQMGQEVILRCVPISNHLYFYWYRQILGQKVEFLVSFYNNEISEKSEIFDDQFSVERPDGSNFTLKIRSTKLEDSAMYFCASSHRGNQPQHFGDGTRLSIL.

The V and J genes are TRBV19 and TRBJ2-6, with D possibly matching TRBD1 (6 bases). This CDR3 region has 16 residues. The V end lost 6 bases, the J end lost 2 bases, and 14 bases lay between the germline ends. Germline V gene lookup returns CDR1 LNHDA and CDR2 SQIVND (reference sequence). CDR3 DNA: TGTGCCAGTAGAATTCTTGACAGGCCTGGGGCCAACGTCCTGACTTTC. This encodes CASRILDRPGANVLTF.

The V and J genes are TRBV7-9 and TRBJ1-6; TRBD1 matches 7 bases. CDR1 SEHNR and CDR2 FQNEAQ come from the germline V gene (reference sequence). Unmatched junction bases numbered 13, after V lost 1 base and J lost 10 bases. The length of the CDR3 is 17 residues. The CDR3 DNA reads TGTGCCAGCAGCTTAGGACAGGGAAGAAGACGGGGATCACCCCTCCACTTT. This gives the protein CASSLGQGRRRGSPLHF.

This chain links TRBV11-1 with TRBJ2-5, with D possibly being TRBD1 (5 bases). The CDR3 spans 14 residues. In germline, CDR1 is SGHAT, CDR2 FQDESV (reference sequence). V was cut by 1 base and J by 4 bases, with 10 bases left in between. The CDR3 region has the DNA TGTGCCAGCAGCTTAGAAGGACAACGAGAGACCCAGTACTTC. Translated, it gives CASSLEGQRETQYF.

The chain employs TRBV6-1 and TRBJ1-5; D uncertain. Germline CDR1 MNHNS, CDR2 SASEGT. The CDR3 consists of 13 residues. The V end lost 3 bases, the J end lost 4 bases, and 7 bases lay between the germline ends. DNA of the CDR3: TGTGCCAGCAGTGAGAGTGCGAATCAGCCCCAGCATTTT. It encodes CASSESANQPQHF.

This chain uses TRBV9 with TRBJ1-2, with D perhaps TRBD1 (6 bases). This CDR3 comprises 15 residues. The V and J ends lost 4 bases and 7 bases respectively, with 20 bases between them. Looked up from germline, CDR1 is SGDLS and CDR2 is YYNGEE. CDR3 in DNA: TGTGCCAGCAGCACCAACAGGGCGAACGGGGCTGGCTACACCTTC. Amino acid sequence: CASSTNRANGAGYTF.

This chain links TRBV7-2 with TRBJ1-2, with D possibly TRBD1 on 6 matching bases. Deletions cut 5 bases from V and 12 bases from J, with 19 bases between. Looked up from germline, CDR1 is SGHTA and CDR2 is FQGNSA. The CDR3 is made up of 13 amino acids. Here the CDR3 DNA reads TGTGCCAGCAGCCGGAAAGGGTCAGGGGTGGACACCTTC. It specifies CASSRKGSGVDTF.

This clone is a singleton in its sample. This chain joins TRBV27 and TRBJ2-1, with D possibly TRBD2 on 6 matching bases. Per the germline V gene, CDR1 is MNHEY and CDR2 is SMNVEV (reference sequence). This CDR3 contains 12 residues. Trimming stripped 3 bases from V and 9 bases from J, with 9 bases between. The CDR3 bases are TGTGCCAGCAGTTTTGGAGGGGCTGAGCAGTTCTTC. Residues: CASSFGGAEQFF.

J is TRBJ1-5 and V is TRBV5-6; TRBD1 matches 8 bases. The germline V gene has CDR1 SGHDT and CDR2 YYEEEE. V dropped 0 bases and J dropped 11; count of bases not matched to a gene: 4. The CDR3 spans 13 residues. CDR3 protein: CASSLAGGLTQHF. The CDR3 DNA reads as TGTGCCAGCAGCTTGGCAGGGGGCTTGACCCAGCATTTT.

This clone has more than one count but fewer than ten. The V gene is TRBV7-9, the J gene TRBJ2-4, with 7 bases lining up with TRBD1. Germline V gives CDR1 SEHNR, CDR2 FQNEAQ (reference sequence). The V and J ends lost 5 bases and 4 bases, in that order; junction bases with no gene match: 11. This CDR3 is 16 amino acids long. This CDR3 reads CASSATRGGPKNIQYF. The CDR3 DNA is TGTGCCAGCAGCGCTACTAGAGGGGGCCCAAAAAACATTCAGTACTTC.